This T cell receptor (beta chain) came from a study of shared clonotypes between healthy human individuals. V was pared by 6 bases and J by 2 bases, with 11 bases between. The CDR3 has 14 residues. CDR1 is MDHEN, CDR2 SYDVKM, per germline. Several immunoSEQ 96-well plates shared each subset's DNA, each plate a replicate. Assay used: immunoSEQ multiplex PCR; TCRdb lists only in-frame clones, some missing. In the table there are over 1.5 million clones, 95% to 99% of which are singletons. The TCR originated in a man under 40 in good health. The chain is built from TRBV28 and TRBJ1-5, with TRBD1 as a possible D gene (5 bases). The sequencing sample was made of naive CD4+ T cells sorted from blood. Specified subset: CD45RA+ positively selected. For the CDR3, the DNA is TGTGCCAGCAGATACGGGGGGGGCAATCAGCCCCAGCATTTT. Protein: CASRYGGGNQPQHF.